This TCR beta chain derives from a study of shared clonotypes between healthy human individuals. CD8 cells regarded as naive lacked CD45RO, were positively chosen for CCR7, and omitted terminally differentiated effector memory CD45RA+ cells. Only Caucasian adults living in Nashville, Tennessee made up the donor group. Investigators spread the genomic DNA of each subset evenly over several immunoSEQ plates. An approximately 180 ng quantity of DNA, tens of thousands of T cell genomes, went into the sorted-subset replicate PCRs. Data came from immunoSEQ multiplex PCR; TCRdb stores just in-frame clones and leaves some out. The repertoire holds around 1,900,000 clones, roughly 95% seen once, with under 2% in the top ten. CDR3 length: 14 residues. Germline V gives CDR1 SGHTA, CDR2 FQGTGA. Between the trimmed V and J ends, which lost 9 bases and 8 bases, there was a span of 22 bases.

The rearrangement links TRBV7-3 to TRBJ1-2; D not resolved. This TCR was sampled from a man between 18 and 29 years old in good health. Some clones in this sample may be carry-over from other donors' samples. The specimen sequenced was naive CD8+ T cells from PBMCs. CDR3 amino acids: CARWRKRPFRGYTF. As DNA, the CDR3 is TGTGCCAGATGGAGGAAGCGCCCTTTTAGGGGCTACACCTTC.